The clone carrying this TCR beta chain was recorded at least ten times. Its antigen is as yet unknown. Genomic DNA, serving as template, underwent TCR beta VDJ and CDR3 profiling. MiXCR, applied by TCRdb to the reads, yields one record per CDR3 protein. The sample lists 200,000 to 250,000 distinct CDR3 sequences; around 63% were seen once. Germline values: CDR1 SGDLS, CDR2 YYNGEE. The CDR3 covers 11 residues. With 3 bases removed from V and 4 bases from J, the gap between germline ends came to 4 bases. The data derive from a study of CD8+CD57+ T cells in acquired aplastic anemia. In the study overall: On average, sorted CD4+ and CD8+ cells gave around 3 ug of DNA. Researchers reported that healthy donors averaged approximately 9.8 million reads for CD4+ cells.

Notes on the study in general: CD8+ Simpson's diversity showed no significant patient-control difference.

This TCR derives from a human donor in good health. The material sequenced was sorted CD4+, CD8+, or CD8+CD57+ T cells (not recorded which) from PBMCs. The V and J genes are TRBV9 and TRBJ1-2; D unclear. The CDR3 DNA follows: TGTGCCAGCAGCGACAGCTATGGCTACACCTTC. Translating gives CASSDSYGYTF. The whole variable domain, filled in from reference TRBV9 and TRBJ1-2, reads DSGVTQTPKHLITATGQRVTLRCSPRSGDLSVYWYQQSLDQGLQFLIQYYNGEERAKGNILERFSAQQFPDLHSELNLSSLELGDSALYFCASSDSYGYTFGSGTRLTVV.